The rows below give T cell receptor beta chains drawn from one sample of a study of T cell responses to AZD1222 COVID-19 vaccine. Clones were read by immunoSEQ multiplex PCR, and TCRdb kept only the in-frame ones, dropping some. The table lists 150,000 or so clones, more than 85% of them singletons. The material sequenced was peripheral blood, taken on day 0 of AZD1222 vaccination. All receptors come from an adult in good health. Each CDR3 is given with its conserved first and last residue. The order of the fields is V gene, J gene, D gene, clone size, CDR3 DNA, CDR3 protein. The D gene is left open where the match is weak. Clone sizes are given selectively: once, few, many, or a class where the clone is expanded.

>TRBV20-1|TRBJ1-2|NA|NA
TGCAGTGCTAGTAGGGCAGGGAGTGGCTACACCTTC
CSASRAGSGYTF
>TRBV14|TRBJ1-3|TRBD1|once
TGTGCCAGCAGCCCTCGGACAGGACGCGGATTAGGCGCGGCGGGAAACACCATATATTTT
CASSPRTGRGLGAAGNTIYF
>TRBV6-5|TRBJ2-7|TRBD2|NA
TGTGCCAGCAGTTACTCGAGACTAGCGGACTTCGAGCAGTACTTC
CASSYSRLADFEQYF
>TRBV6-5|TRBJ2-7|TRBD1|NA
TGTGCCAGCAGGCGGGACAGGGGAACCTACGAGCAGTACTTC
CASRRDRGTYEQYF
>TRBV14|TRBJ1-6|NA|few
TGTGCCAGCAGCCTCGTGGAGGGGGTCTCACCCCTCCACTTT
CASSLVEGVSPLHF
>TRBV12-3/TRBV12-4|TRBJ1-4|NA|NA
TGTGCCAGCAGGATGAGGGAAAAACTGTTTTTT
CASRMREKLFF
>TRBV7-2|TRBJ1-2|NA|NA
TGTGCCAGCAGCTTATTACCCTCTCATGGCTACACCTTC
CASSLLPSHGYTF
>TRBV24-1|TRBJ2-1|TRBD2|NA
TGTGCCACCAGTATTAGCGGGGCGTACAATGAGCAGTTCTTC
CATSISGAYNEQFF
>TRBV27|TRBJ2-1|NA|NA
TGTGCCAGCAGTGCGTTCGGGTCCTACAATGAGCAGTTCTTC
CASSAFGSYNEQFF
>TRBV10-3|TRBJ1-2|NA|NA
TGTGCCATCAGGGACGGATCCCCGTATGGCTACACCTTC
CAIRDGSPYGYTF